This TCR beta chain derives from a study of T-cell memory formation after mild COVID-19. Study-level points and caveats: Among clones contracting day 15 to 85, CD4/CD8 was balanced, whereas later expanders leaned CD4+. Detection of some responders pre-infection suggested pre-existing cross-reactive memory T cells participated. Researchers report contracting CD4+ clones mostly in CM and EM, with CD8+ clones in EMRA.

A single record per CDR3 protein comes from TCRdb applying MiXCR to the 5' RACE reads. This table has 110,000 or so distinct CDR3 sequences, approximately 22% appearing once. This clonotype has just a few counts. Its antigen is undetermined. Per the germline V gene, CDR1 is MNHEY and CDR2 is SMNVEV (reference sequence). The CDR3 totals 18 residues. V shed 5 bases and J 1 base; nucleotides not matched to a gene: 14. Sequences were obtained from PBMCs or a T cell subset sorted from them (not recorded which). The source is a man aged 18 to 35 who had mild COVID-19 (a few samples of this study predate the infection). Cell type and time point are not known. The chain combines TRBV27 with TRBJ2-3, with TRBD2 identical over 8 bases. The CDR3 is CASSPLRRGSGGTDTQYF. The DNA for the CDR3 is TGTGCCAGCAGTCCACTCCGGCGGGGTAGCGGGGGCACAGATACGCAGTATTTT.